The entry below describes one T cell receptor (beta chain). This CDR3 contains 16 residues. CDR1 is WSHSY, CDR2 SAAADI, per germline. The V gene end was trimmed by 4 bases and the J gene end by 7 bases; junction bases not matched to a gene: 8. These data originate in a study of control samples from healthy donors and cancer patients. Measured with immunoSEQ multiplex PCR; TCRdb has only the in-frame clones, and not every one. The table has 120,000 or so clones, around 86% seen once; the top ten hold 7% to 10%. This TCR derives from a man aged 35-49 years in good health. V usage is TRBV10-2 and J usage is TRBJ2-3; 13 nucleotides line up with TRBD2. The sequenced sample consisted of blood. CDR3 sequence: CASSGVTSGGPHTQYF. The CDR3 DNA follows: TGCGCCAGCAGTGGCGTGACTAGCGGGGGGCCACATACGCAGTATTTT.